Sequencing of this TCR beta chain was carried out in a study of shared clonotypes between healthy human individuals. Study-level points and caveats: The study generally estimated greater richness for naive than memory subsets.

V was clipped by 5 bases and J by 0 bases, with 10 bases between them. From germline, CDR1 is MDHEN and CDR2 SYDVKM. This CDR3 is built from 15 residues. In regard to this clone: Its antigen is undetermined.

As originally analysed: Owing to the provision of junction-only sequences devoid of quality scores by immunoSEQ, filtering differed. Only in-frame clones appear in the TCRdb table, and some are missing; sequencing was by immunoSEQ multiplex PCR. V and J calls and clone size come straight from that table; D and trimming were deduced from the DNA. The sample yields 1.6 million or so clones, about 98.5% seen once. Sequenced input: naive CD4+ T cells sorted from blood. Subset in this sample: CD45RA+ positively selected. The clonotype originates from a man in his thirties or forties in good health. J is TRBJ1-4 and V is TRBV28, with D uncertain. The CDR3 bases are TGTGCCAGCAGTCTGAGACAAACAACTAATGAAAAACTGTTTTTT. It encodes CASSLRQTTNEKLFF.